A single sample is the source of the 21 T cell receptor beta chains below, sequenced in a study of spatial heterogeneity in lung cancer. Whole-study results and caveats: It was found that expanded intratumoral alpha and beta TCR counts tracked tumor mutation counts.

Time point defined: sample taken at primary tumor resection. Their target antigens are unknown. TCRdb redid the calling of the 5' RACE reads with MiXCR, one entry per CDR3 protein. The sample carries about 100,000 distinct CDR3 sequences, approximately 4.7% recorded once. This specimen was lung tumor tissue, taken at surgery. The receptors were sampled from a male donor with early-stage non-small cell lung cancer.

This clonotype has at least ten counts. The chain has TRBV28 and TRBJ2-3; tentatively, D is TRBD1 (6 bases). The CDR3 covers 15 residues. The germline gives CDR1 MDHEN, CDR2 SYDVKM. V gave up 6 bases and J gave up 2 bases, with 15 bases separating them. The CDR3, as DNA: TGTGCCAGCAGGGGCAACAGGGTATACACAGATACGCAGTATTTT. Translated, it gives CASRGNRVYTDTQYF.

In its sample, this clonotype was seen many times. V gene TRBV7-9 combines with J gene TRBJ1-6, with D maybe TRBD1 (5 bases). V was pared by 4 bases and J by 10 bases, with 14 bases between. Germline loops: CDR1 SEHNR, CDR2 FQNEAQ (reference sequence). This CDR3 spans 14 amino acids. The CDR3 nucleotides read TGTGCCAGCAGCTCCGGCCTGGGGGGATCACCCCTCCACTTT. Its translation is CASSSGLGGSPLHF.

This clonotype appeared many times. The chain employs TRBV5-6 and TRBJ1-3; D call uncertain. Germline lookup yields CDR1 SGHDT and CDR2 YYEEEE. The CDR3 consists of 13 residues. With 0 bases removed from V and 8 bases from J, the gap between germline ends came to 9 bases. The CDR3 sequence is CASSLVTADTIYF. The CDR3 coding sequence is TGTGCCAGCAGCTTGGTTACAGCGGACACCATATATTTT. Full variable domain (missing parts from reference TRBV5-6 and TRBJ1-3): DAGVTQSPTHLIKTRGQQVTLRCSPKSGHDTVSWYQQALGQGPQFIFQYYEEEERQRGNFPDRFSGHQFPNYSSELNVNALLLGDSALYLCASSLVTADTIYFGEGSWLTVV.

This chain joins TRBV20-1 and TRBJ1-1; 7 bases align to TRBD1. Germline assignment: CDR1 DFQATT and CDR2 SNEGSKA (reference sequence). Trimming took 3 bases from V and 11 from J; bases not matched to a gene: 9. This CDR3 contains 12 residues. CDR3 protein: CSARAGGARAFF. DNA for the CDR3: TGCAGTGCTAGGGCAGGGGGGGCGAGGGCTTTCTTT.

This clonotype appeared once. Given a much more abundant clone one base away, this may be a read error. The gene calls are TRBV28 and TRBJ1-5; weak D call: TRBD1 (5 bases). The V end lost 3 bases, the J end lost 6 bases, and 12 bases lay between the germline ends. CDR1 and CDR2 (germline): MDHEN, SYDVKM. The length of the CDR3 is 14 residues. This chain's CDR3 is CASSLGGDFQPQHF. The CDR3 region has the DNA TGTGCCAGCAGTTTGGGCGGGGACTTTCAGCCCCAGCATTTT. Using reference TRBV28 and TRBJ1-5 for the parts outside the CDR3, the full variable domain is DVKVTQSSRYLVKRTGEKVFLECVQDMDHENMFWYRQDPGLGLRLIYFSYDVKMKEKGDIPEGYSVSREKKERFSLILESASTNQTSMYLCASSLGGDFQPQHFGDGTRLSIL.

This clonotype came up many times. The DNA for the CDR3 is TGCGCCAGCAGATTCCTCGCGGGACAAAACTATGGCTACACCTTC. This gives the protein CASRFLAGQNYGYTF. V and J are TRBV5-1 and TRBJ1-2; TRBD1 might be the D (6 bases). The CDR3 extends over 15 amino acids. Germline assignment: CDR1 SGHRS and CDR2 YFSETQ. Trimming pared 5 bases from V and 2 bases from J, leaving 16 bases between.

This clonotype was observed at least ten times. The rearrangement links TRBV10-3 to TRBJ2-5; tentative D call: TRBD1 (6 bases). CDR3 size: 12 residues. The V end lost 10 bases, the J end lost 1 base, and 10 bases lay between the germline ends. Germline CDR1 reads ENHRY; CDR2 reads SYGVKD. CDR3 loop: CATTDSQETQYF. The CDR3 region has the DNA TGTGCCACCACGGACAGCCAAGAGACCCAGTACTTC.

The table lists this clonotype with many counts. This sequence joins TRBV29-1 and TRBJ1-6; unclear D gene. Deletions cut 6 bases from V and 7 bases from J, with 13 bases between. CDR1 is SQVTM, CDR2 ANQGSEA, per germline. The CDR3 has 13 residues. In DNA, the CDR3 is TGCAGCGTCGCCATTACATACAATTCACCCCTCCACTTT. It is translated as CSVAITYNSPLHF.

This clonotype was counted between two and nine times. The chain has TRBV12-5 and TRBJ2-1, with D tentatively TRBD2 (6 bases). The V end was cut by 9 bases, the J end by 0 bases, with 12 bases between. CDR1 is LGHNT and CDR2 is FRNRAP in the germline V gene. The CDR3 is 14 residues long. DNA of the CDR3: TGTGCTAGCGGGGGTCCAAGCTCCTACAATGAGCAGTTCTTC. This encodes CASGGPSSYNEQFF.

The sample holds many counts of this clonotype. V is TRBV6-5 and J is TRBJ2-1; 9 bases match TRBD1. The CDR3 is 15 amino acids. Germline CDR1 MNHEY, CDR2 SVGAGI. The junction had 11 bases not matched to a gene; V was cut back by 8 bases and J by 6 bases. The chain's CDR3 is CASVWGDRDINEQFF. The CDR3 DNA is TGTGCCAGCGTCTGGGGGGACAGGGACATCAATGAGCAGTTCTTC.

This clonotype was counted ten times or more. The J gene is TRBJ2-5, the V gene TRBV4-1; D gene uncertain. V gave up 0 bases and J gave up 4 bases, with 12 bases separating them. The CDR3 is made up of 15 amino acids. From germline, CDR1 is MGHRA and CDR2 YSYEKL. CDR3 nucleotide sequence: TGCGCCAGCAGCCAAGAGGACGGCCATCGAGAGACCCAGTACTTC. Translated, it gives CASSQEDGHRETQYF.

This clonotype was recorded many times. This chain uses TRBV4-1 with TRBJ1-1; D perhaps matches TRBD1 (6 bases). Germline lookup yields CDR1 MGHRA and CDR2 YSYEKL. V lost 3 bases and J 0 bases, leaving 8 bases between the germline ends. The CDR3 runs to 14 residues. CDR3 DNA sequence: TGCGCCAGCAGCCAGACAGGTATGAACACTGAAGCTTTCTTT. This gives the protein CASSQTGMNTEAFF.

The table lists this clonotype with many counts. J is TRBJ1-3 and V is TRBV6-1; 11 bases are a match to TRBD1. The V gene's germline CDR1 is MNHNS and CDR2 SASEGT. The V gene end was trimmed by 6 bases and the J gene end by 3 bases; junction bases not matched to a gene: 13. The CDR3 loop spans 18 amino acids. The DNA of the CDR3 is TGTGCCAGCAGAGAGATTGGACAGGGGGCTTTATTTGGAAACACCATATATTTT. Protein product: CASREIGQGALFGNTIYF.

The J gene is TRBJ1-5, the V gene TRBV21-1. TRBV21-1 corresponds to a pseudogene. The CDR3 contains 15 residues. CDR3 sequence reads: CARADGTVRNQPQHF. CDR3 sequence (DNA): TGTGCCAGAGCGGACGGTACGGTCCGGAATCAGCCCCAGCATTTT.

This clonotype turned up a few times. The chain uses TRBV20-1 and TRBJ2-5; D could derive from TRBD1 or TRBD2 (5 bases each). V shed 2 bases and J shed 5 bases, with 15 bases lying between them. This CDR3 spans 14 amino acids. From germline, CDR1 is DFQATT and CDR2 SNEGSKA (reference sequence). CDR3 residues: CSARSDGGRETQYF. In DNA form, the CDR3 reads TGCAGTGCTAGATCCGATGGGGGTAGGGAGACCCAGTACTTC.

This clonotype was seen ten or more times. V usage is TRBV28 and J usage is TRBJ1-5, with D hard to call. The CDR3 has 17 residues. Germline lookup yields CDR1 MDHEN and CDR2 SYDVKM. V gave up 5 bases and J gave up 4 bases, with 21 bases separating them. The DNA of the CDR3 is TGTGCCAGCAGTCGACCCATCAACAGATGGGGAAATCAGCCCCAGCATTTT. It yields the protein CASSRPINRWGNQPQHF.

This clonotype showed up many times. This rearrangement joins TRBV12-3 or TRBV12-4 to TRBJ2-3; tentative D call: TRBD1 (7 bases). This CDR3 has 15 amino acids. Trimming took off 5 bases at V and 2 bases at J, with 14 bases between the two ends. The CDR3 nucleotides are TGTGCCAGCAGTCCCGCGGAGGGGGCCACAGATACGCAGTATTTT. Its translation: CASSPAEGATDTQYF.

At least ten counts were recorded for this clonotype. The chain recombines TRBV4-1 with TRBJ2-1; D remains unclear. Germline V CDR1 and CDR2: MGHRA, YSYEKL. V lost 0 bases and J lost 9, with 9 bases in between. This CDR3 has 13 amino acids. The CDR3 DNA sequence: TGCGCCAGCAGCCAAGAGTCCATCGGTGAGCAGTTCTTC. Translated: CASSQESIGEQFF.

This clonotype was recorded at least ten times. This rearrangement joins TRBV5-1 to TRBJ2-7; either TRBD1 or TRBD2 may supply D (6 bases each). This CDR3 spans 14 amino acids. With 0 bases removed from V and 3 bases from J, the gap between germline ends came to 10 bases. Germline assignment: CDR1 SGHRS and CDR2 YFSETQ. This CDR3 is CASSLVGGYYEQYF. CDR3 in DNA: TGCGCCAGCAGCTTGGTCGGGGGCTACTACGAGCAGTACTTC.

This clonotype was seen more than once but under ten times. This chain uses TRBV4-2 with TRBJ2-1; D call uncertain. The V and J ends lost 0 bases and 9 bases respectively, with 3 bases between them. CDR3 size: 11 residues. Germline V gene sequence: CDR1 LGHNA, CDR2 YNFKEQ. The CDR3 DNA follows: TGTGCCAGCAGCCAAGATTTTGAGCAGTTCTTC. It specifies CASSQDFEQFF.

This clonotype was recorded many times. This chain joins TRBV5-1 and TRBJ2-5; either TRBD1 or TRBD2 may supply D (5 bases each). Germline V gene lookup returns CDR1 SGHRS and CDR2 YFSETQ. The CDR3 extends over 14 amino acids. The germline V and J ends were trimmed by 3 bases and 4 bases, with 13 bases remaining between them. In nucleotides, the CDR3 is TGCGCCAGCAGCTCCCGAGGGCAGGGAGAGACCCAGTACTTC. It specifies CASSSRGQGETQYF. Together with reference TRBV5-1 and TRBJ2-5, the CDR3 gives the full variable domain: KAGVTQTPRYLIKTRGQQVTLSCSPISGHRSVSWYQQTPGQGLQFLFEYFSETQRNKGNFPGRFSGRQFSNSRSEMNVSTLELGDSALYLCASSSRGQGETQYFGPGTRLLVL.